Below, one T cell receptor (beta chain) is given with its context. Those enrolled, adults aged 18 to 89 years, came from about two dozen US areas. Which cohort a participant joined came from the clinical history participants gave. This sample was included in a study of blood T cell repertoires in COVID-19. For the study at large: The samples span acute and convalescent COVID-19 from the United States, Italy and Spain.

Repertoires were generated with immunoSEQ multiplex PCR, while TCRdb's copy carries only in-frame clones and drops some. Of under 300,000 clones listed, 86% are singletons. CDR1 is SGHRS and CDR2 is YFSETQ in the germline V gene. This CDR3 spans 18 amino acids. Trimming at V came to 6 bases and at J to 2 bases, leaving 17 bases not matched to a gene. The rearrangement links TRBV5-1 to TRBJ1-3; the match to TRBD1 covers 7 bases. This TCR derives from a woman aged 40 to 49 with acute COVID-19. Source material: PBMCs or T cells enriched from blood (not recorded which). The CDR3 DNA reads as TGCGCCAGCATCCATATCGTCCGGGACAGCAGAACTGGAAACACCATATATTTT. Its protein is CASIHIVRDSRTGNTIYF.